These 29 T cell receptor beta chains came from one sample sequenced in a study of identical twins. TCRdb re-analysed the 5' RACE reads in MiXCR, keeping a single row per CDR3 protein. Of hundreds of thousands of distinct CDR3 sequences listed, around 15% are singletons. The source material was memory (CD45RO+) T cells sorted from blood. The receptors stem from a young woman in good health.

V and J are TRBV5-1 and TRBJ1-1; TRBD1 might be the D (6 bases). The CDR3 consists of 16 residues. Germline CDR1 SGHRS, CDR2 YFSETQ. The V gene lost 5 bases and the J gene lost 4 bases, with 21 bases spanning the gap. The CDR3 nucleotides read TGCGCCAGCAGAACCCCAGCCGGGGGCGCGGGCACTGAAGCTTTCTTT. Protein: CASRTPAGGAGTEAFF.

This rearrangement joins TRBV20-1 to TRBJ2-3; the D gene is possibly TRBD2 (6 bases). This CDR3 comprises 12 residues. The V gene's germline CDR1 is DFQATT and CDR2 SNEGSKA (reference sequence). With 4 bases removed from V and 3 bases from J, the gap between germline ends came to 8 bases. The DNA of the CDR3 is TGCAGTGCTACGGGACTGACAGATACGCAGTATTTT. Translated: CSATGLTDTQYF.

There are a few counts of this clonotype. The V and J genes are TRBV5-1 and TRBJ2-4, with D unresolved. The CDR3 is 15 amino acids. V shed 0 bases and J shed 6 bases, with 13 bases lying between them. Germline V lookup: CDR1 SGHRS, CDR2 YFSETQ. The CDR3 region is CASSLGSPLGNIQYF. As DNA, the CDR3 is TGCGCCAGCAGCTTGGGGAGCCCCTTGGGAAACATTCAGTACTTC.

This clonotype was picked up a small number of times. CDR3 bases: TGTGCCAGCAGTGAAGGGGGAGCTAATGAAAAACTGTTTTTT. Translation gives CASSEGGANEKLFF. The rearrangement links TRBV2 to TRBJ1-4; D remains unclear. CDR1 is SNHLY and CDR2 is FYNNEI in the germline V gene. The CDR3 contains 14 residues. V lost 1 base to trimming and J lost 3 bases, with 6 bases between them.

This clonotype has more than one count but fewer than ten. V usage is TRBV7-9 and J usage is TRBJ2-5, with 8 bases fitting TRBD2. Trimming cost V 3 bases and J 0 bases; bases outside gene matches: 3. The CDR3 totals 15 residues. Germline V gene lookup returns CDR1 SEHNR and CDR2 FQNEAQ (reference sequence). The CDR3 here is CASSFSGVHQETQYF. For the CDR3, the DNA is TGTGCCAGCAGCTTTAGCGGGGTGCACCAAGAGACCCAGTACTTC. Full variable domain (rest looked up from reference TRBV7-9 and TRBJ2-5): DTGVSQNPRHKITKRGQNVTFRCDPISEHNRLYWYRQTLGQGPEFLTYFQNEAQLEKSRLLSDRFSAERPKGSFSTLEIQRTEQGDSAMYLCASSFSGVHQETQYFGPGTRLLVL.

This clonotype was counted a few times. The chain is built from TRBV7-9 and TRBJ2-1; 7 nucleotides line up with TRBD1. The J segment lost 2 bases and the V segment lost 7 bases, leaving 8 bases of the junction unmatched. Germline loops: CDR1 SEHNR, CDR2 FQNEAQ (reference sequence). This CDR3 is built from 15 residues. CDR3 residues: CASTTLGTAYNEQFF. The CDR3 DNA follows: TGTGCCAGCACCACTTTGGGGACAGCCTACAATGAGCAGTTCTTC. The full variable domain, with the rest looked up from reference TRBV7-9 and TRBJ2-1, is DTGVSQNPRHKITKRGQNVTFRCDPISEHNRLYWYRQTLGQGPEFLTYFQNEAQLEKSRLLSDRFSAERPKGSFSTLEIQRTEQGDSAMYLCASTTLGTAYNEQFFGPGTRLTVL.

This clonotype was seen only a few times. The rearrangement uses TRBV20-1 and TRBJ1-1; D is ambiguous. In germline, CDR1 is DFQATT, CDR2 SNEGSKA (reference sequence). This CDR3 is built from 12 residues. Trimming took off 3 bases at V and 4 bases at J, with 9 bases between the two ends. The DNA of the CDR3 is TGCAGTGCTAGTGCTCCCGGCACTGAAGCTTTCTTT. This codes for CSASAPGTEAFF.

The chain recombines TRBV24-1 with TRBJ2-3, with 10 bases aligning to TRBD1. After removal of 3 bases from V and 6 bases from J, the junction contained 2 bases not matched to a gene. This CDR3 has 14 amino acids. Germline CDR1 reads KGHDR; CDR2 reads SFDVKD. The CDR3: CATSDRGQGDTQYF. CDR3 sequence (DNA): TGTGCCACCAGTGATAGGGGACAGGGGGATACGCAGTATTTT.

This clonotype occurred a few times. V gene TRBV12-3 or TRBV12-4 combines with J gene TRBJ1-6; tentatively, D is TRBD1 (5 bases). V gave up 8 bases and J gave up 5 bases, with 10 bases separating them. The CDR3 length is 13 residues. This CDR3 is CASATVNNSPLHF. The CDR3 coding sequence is TGTGCCAGCGCGACAGTGAATAATTCACCCCTCCACTTT.

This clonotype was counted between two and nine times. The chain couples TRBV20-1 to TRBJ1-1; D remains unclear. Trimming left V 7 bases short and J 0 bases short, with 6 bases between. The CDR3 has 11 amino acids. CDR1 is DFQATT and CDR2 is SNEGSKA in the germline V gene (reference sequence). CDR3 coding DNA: TGCAGTGTGAGGTTGAACACTGAAGCTTTCTTT. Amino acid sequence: CSVRLNTEAFF.

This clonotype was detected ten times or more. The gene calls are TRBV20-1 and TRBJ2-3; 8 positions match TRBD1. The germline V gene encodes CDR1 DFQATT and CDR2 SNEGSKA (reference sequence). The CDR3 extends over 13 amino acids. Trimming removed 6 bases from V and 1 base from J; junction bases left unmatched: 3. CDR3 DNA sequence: TGCAGTGCGGGACAGGCGGGCACAGATACGCAGTATTTT. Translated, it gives CSAGQAGTDTQYF.

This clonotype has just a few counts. The CDR3 coding sequence is TGTGCCAGCAGCTCCCACCGGCGAACCTACGAGCAGTACTTC. Encoded protein: CASSSHRRTYEQYF. The chain links TRBV7-2 to TRBJ2-7; D gene unclear. Germline V gene data show CDR1 as SGHTA and CDR2 as FQGNSA. Between the trimmed V and J ends, which lost 4 bases and 2 bases, there was a span of 12 bases. The CDR3 is 14 amino acids.

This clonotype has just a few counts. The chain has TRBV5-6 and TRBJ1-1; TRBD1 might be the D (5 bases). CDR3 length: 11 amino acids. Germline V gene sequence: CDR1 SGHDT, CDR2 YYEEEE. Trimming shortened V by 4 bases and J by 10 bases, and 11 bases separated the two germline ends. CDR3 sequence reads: CASSMQGLAFF. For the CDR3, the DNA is TGTGCCAGCAGCATGCAGGGCCTAGCTTTCTTT.

The CDR3 coding sequence is TGCGCCAGCAGCCTTGGGTTAATGGGCGGGACTGAAGCTTTCTTT. This encodes CASSLGLMGGTEAFF. This chain joins TRBV5-1 and TRBJ1-1; D unclear. Germline-derived CDR1 and CDR2 are SGHRS and YFSETQ. V was cut by 4 bases and J by 5 bases, with 18 bases left in between. The CDR3 runs 15 residues.

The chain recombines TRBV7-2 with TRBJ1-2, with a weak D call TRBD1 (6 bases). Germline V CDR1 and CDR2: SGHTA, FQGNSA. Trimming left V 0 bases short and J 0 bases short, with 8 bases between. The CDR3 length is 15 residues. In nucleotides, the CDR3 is TGTGCCAGCAGCTTAGCCGACAGGCCTAACTATGGCTACACCTTC. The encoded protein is CASSLADRPNYGYTF.

In DNA form, the CDR3 reads TGTGCCAGCAGCTATAGCGGGGGGGCCCACAATGAGCAGTTCTTC. Its protein is CASSYSGGAHNEQFF. The chain carries TRBV5-4 and TRBJ2-1; 11 nucleotides line up with TRBD2. CDR1 and CDR2 (germline): SGHNT, YYREEE (reference sequence). The CDR3 has 15 residues. V shed 3 bases, J shed 5 bases, and the junction held 4 bases outside the gene matches. Complete variable domain (other parts from reference TRBV5-4 and TRBJ2-1): ETGVTQSPTHLIKTRGQQVTLRCSSQSGHNTVSWYQQALGQGPQFIFQYYREEENGRGNFPPRFSGLQFPNYSSELNVNALELDDSALYLCASSYSGGAHNEQFFGPGTRLTVL.

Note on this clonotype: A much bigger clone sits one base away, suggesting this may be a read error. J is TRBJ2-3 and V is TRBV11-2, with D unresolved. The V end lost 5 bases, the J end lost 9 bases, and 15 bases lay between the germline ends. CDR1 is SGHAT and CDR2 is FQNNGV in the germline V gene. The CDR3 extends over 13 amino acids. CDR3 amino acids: CASSLGVANTQYF. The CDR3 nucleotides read TGTGCCAGCAGCCTAGGAGTGGCCAACACGCAGTATTTT.

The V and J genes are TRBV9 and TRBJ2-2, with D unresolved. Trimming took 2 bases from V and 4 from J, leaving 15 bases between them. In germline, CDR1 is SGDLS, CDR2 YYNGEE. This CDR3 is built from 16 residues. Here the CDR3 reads CASSVSVAESTGELFF. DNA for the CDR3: TGTGCCAGCAGCGTCTCCGTTGCGGAGAGCACCGGGGAGCTGTTTTTT.

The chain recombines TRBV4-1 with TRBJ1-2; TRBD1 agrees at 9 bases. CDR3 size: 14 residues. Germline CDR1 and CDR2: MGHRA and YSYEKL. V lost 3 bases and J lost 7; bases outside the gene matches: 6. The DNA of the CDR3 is TGCGCCAGCAGCCAGGGGACAGGGAACGGTGGCTACACCTTC. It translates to CASSQGTGNGGYTF.

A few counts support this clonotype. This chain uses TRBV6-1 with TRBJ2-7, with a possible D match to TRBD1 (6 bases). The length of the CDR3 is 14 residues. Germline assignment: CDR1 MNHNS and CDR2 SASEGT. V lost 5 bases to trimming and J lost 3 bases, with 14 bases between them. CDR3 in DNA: TGTGCCAGCAGTCTCCAGGCAGGGGTCTACGAGCAGTACTTC. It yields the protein CASSLQAGVYEQYF.

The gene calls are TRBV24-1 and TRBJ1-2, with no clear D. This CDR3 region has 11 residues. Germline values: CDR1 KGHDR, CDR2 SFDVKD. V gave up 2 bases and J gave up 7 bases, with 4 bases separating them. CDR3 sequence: CATSDSFGYTF. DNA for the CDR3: TGTGCCACCAGTGATTCATTTGGCTACACCTTC.

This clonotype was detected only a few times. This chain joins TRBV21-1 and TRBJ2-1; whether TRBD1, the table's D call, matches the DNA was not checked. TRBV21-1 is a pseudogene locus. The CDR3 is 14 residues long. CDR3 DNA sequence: TGTGCCAGCAGGGGGGGGCGGATCTACAATGAGCAGTTCTTC. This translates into CASRGGRIYNEQFF.

The CDR3 is CASSNFGQNTEAFF. CDR3 in DNA: TGTGCCAGCAGCAACTTCGGGCAGAACACTGAAGCTTTCTTT. The rearrangement links TRBV7-9 to TRBJ1-1; D not resolved. Germline CDR1 is SEHNR and CDR2 is FQNEAQ (reference sequence). The germline V and J ends were trimmed by 5 bases and 1 base, with 11 bases remaining between them. The CDR3 is made up of 14 amino acids. The variable domain in full, with the rest retrieved from reference TRBV7-9 and TRBJ1-1, is DTGVSQNPRHKITKRGQNVTFRCDPISEHNRLYWYRQTLGQGPEFLTYFQNEAQLEKSRLLSDRFSAERPKGSFSTLEIQRTEQGDSAMYLCASSNFGQNTEAFFGQGTRLTVV.

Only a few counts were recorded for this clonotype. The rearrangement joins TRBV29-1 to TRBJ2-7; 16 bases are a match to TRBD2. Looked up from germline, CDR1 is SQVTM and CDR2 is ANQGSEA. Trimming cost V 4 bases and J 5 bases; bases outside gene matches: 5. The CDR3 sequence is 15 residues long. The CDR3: CSVVGLAGGKDEQYF. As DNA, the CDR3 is TGCAGCGTTGTGGGACTAGCGGGGGGGAAGGACGAGCAGTACTTC.

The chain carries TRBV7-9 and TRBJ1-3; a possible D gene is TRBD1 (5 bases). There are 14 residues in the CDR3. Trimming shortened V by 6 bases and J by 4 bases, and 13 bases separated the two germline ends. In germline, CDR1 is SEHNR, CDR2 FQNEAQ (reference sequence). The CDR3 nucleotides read TGTGCCAGCAGTCATGATGGGGCCGGAAACACCATATATTTT. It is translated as CASSHDGAGNTIYF.

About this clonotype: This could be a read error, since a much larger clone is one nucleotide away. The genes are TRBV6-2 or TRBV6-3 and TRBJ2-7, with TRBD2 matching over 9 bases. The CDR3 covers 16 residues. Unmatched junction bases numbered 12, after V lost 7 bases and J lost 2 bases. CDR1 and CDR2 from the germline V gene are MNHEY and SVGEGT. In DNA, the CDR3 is TGTGCCAGCATCCCCCGACTAGCGGTCGATACCTACGAGCAGTACTTC. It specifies CASIPRLAVDTYEQYF.

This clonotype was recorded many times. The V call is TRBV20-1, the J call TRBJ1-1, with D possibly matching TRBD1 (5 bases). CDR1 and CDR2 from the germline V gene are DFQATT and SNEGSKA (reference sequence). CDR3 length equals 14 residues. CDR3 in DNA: TGCAGGGCGGGACCTTCACCCATGAACACTGAAGCTTTCTTT. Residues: CRAGPSPMNTEAFF.

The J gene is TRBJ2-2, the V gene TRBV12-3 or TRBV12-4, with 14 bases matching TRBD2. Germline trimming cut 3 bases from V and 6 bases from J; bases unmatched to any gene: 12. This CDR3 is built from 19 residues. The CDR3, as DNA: TGTGCCAGCAGTTTTTTCCCCGGGACTAGCGGGAGCGTTTCCGGGGAGCTGTTTTTT. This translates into CASSFFPGTSGSVSGELFF.

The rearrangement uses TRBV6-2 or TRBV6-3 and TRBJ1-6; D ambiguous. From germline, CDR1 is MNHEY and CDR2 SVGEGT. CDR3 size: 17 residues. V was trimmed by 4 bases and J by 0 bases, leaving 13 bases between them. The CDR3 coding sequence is TGTGCCAGCAGTTCCCGCGGGAGAAGCTCCTATAATTCACCCCTCCACTTT. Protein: CASSSRGRSSYNSPLHF.